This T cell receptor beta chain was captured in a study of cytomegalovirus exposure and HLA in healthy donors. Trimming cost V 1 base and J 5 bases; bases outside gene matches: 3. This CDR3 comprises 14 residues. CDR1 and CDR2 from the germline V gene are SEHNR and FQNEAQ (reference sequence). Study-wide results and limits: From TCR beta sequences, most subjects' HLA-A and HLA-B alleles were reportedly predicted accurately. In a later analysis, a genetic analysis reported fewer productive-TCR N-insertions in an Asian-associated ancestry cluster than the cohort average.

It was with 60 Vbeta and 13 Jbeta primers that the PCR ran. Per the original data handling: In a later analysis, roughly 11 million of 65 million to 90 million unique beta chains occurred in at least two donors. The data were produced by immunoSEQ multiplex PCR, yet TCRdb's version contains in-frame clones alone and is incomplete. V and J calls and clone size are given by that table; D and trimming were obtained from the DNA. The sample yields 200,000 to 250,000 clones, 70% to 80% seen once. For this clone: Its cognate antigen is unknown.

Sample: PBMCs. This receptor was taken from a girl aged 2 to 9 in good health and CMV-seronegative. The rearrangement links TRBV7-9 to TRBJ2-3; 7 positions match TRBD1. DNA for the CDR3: TGTGCCAGCAGCTTAGAGGGGGCTGGAGATACGCAGTATTTT. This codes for CASSLEGAGDTQYF.